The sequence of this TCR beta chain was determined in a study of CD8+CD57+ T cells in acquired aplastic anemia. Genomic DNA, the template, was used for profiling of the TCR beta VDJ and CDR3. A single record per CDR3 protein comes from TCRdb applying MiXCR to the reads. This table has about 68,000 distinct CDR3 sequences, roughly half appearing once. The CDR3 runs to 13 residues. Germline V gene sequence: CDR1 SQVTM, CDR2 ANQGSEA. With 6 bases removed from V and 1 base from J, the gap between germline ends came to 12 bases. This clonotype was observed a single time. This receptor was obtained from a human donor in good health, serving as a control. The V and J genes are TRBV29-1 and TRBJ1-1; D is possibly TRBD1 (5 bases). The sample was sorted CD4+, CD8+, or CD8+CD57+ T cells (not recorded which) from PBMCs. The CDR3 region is CSVRQGGNTEAFF. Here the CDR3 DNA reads TGCAGCGTGAGGCAGGGAGGGAACACTGAAGCTTTCTTT. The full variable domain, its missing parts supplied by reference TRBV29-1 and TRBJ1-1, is SAVISQKPSRDICQRGTSLTIQCQVDSQVTMMFWYRQQPGQSLTLIATANQGSEATYESGFVIDKFPISRPNLTFSTLTVSNMSPEDSSIYLCSVRQGGNTEAFFGQGTRLTVV.